This is a list of T cell receptor beta chains from one sample in a study of blood T cell repertoires in COVID-19. Measured with immunoSEQ multiplex PCR; TCRdb has only the in-frame clones, and not every one. The sample has under 150,000 clones, 85% to 90% seen once. Sequenced input: peripheral blood. These receptors were taken from a woman aged 40 to 50 with acute or convalescent COVID-19. CDR3s include the opening cysteine and the closing phenylalanine or tryptophan. Fields, in order: D gene, V gene, clone size, J gene, CDR3 protein, CDR3 DNA. The D gene is left open where the match is weak. Size tells how often a clone was seen (once, few, many) or the class of an expanded clone, and some rows leave it out.

d_call: .
v_call: TRBV9
clone_size: .
j_call: TRBJ1-4
cdr3_aa: CASSVRWGGTNEKLFF
cdr3_nt: TGTGCCAGCAGCGTCAGATGGGGGGGCACTAATGAAAAACTGTTTTTT

d_call: .
v_call: TRBV28
clone_size: .
j_call: TRBJ1-2
cdr3_aa: CASSFLYRVSSGYTF
cdr3_nt: TGTGCCAGCAGTTTCCTTTACAGGGTCTCAAGCGGCTACACCTTC

d_call: .
v_call: TRBV7-9
clone_size: few
j_call: TRBJ2-1
cdr3_aa: CASRTTEYNEQFF
cdr3_nt: TGTGCCAGCAGAACAACAGAATACAATGAGCAGTTCTTC

d_call: TRBD2
v_call: TRBV6-2/TRBV6-3
clone_size: .
j_call: TRBJ2-5
cdr3_aa: CASSPWFAGEETQYF
cdr3_nt: TGTGCCAGCAGCCCCTGGTTCGCGGGAGAAGAGACCCAGTACTTC

d_call: .
v_call: TRBV27
clone_size: .
j_call: TRBJ1-5
cdr3_aa: CASSFRGHNQPQHF
cdr3_nt: TGTGCCAGCAGTTTTCGCGGTCACAATCAGCCCCAGCATTTT

d_call: .
v_call: TRBV5-6
clone_size: .
j_call: TRBJ1-4
cdr3_aa: CASNQQGPNEKLFF
cdr3_nt: TGTGCCAGCAACCAACAGGGCCCGAATGAAAAACTGTTTTTT

d_call: TRBD1
v_call: TRBV18
clone_size: few
j_call: TRBJ1-2
cdr3_aa: CASSPPGTGANYGYTF
cdr3_nt: TGTGCCAGCTCACCACCTGGGACAGGAGCTAACTATGGCTACACCTTC

d_call: TRBD1
v_call: TRBV2
clone_size: .
j_call: TRBJ1-5
cdr3_aa: CATTEQGLSNQPQHF
cdr3_nt: TGTGCCACGACAGAACAGGGGCTTAGCAATCAGCCCCAGCATTTT

d_call: TRBD2
v_call: TRBV7-2
clone_size: .
j_call: TRBJ2-1
cdr3_aa: CASKSGRAVSYNEQFF
cdr3_nt: TGTGCCAGCAAAAGCGGGAGGGCCGTATCCTACAATGAGCAGTTCTTC

d_call: .
v_call: TRBV12-3/TRBV12-4
clone_size: .
j_call: TRBJ1-2
cdr3_aa: CASSLYREGGYTF
cdr3_nt: TGTGCCAGCAGTTTGTACAGGGAAGGCGGCTACACCTTC

d_call: TRBD1
v_call: TRBV15
clone_size: .
j_call: TRBJ2-1
cdr3_aa: CATSRGQGAGLNEQFF
cdr3_nt: TGTGCCACCAGCAGAGGGCAGGGGGCGGGCCTCAATGAGCAGTTCTTC

d_call: TRBD1
v_call: TRBV7-9
clone_size: .
j_call: TRBJ2-6
cdr3_aa: CASSLATGSGANVLTF
cdr3_nt: TGTGCCAGCAGCTTAGCGACAGGGTCTGGGGCCAACGTCCTGACTTTC

d_call: .
v_call: TRBV29-1
clone_size: .
j_call: TRBJ2-7
cdr3_aa: CSVESGHQYEQYF
cdr3_nt: TGCAGCGTTGAATCAGGACACCAATACGAGCAGTACTTC

d_call: TRBD1
v_call: TRBV18
clone_size: .
j_call: TRBJ1-5
cdr3_aa: CASSGAGGRNQPQHF
cdr3_nt: TGTGCCAGCTCAGGGGCAGGGGGACGCAATCAGCCCCAGCATTTT

d_call: .
v_call: TRBV2
clone_size: .
j_call: TRBJ1-1
cdr3_aa: CASSEDRKNTEAFF
cdr3_nt: TGTGCCAGCAGTGAGGACAGAAAGAACACTGAAGCTTTCTTT

d_call: .
v_call: TRBV6-5
clone_size: .
j_call: TRBJ1-3
cdr3_aa: CASHLPGSGNTIYF
cdr3_nt: TGTGCCAGCCATTTGCCAGGGTCAGGAAACACCATATATTTT

d_call: TRBD2
v_call: TRBV19
clone_size: .
j_call: TRBJ2-7
cdr3_aa: CASRTSGGTSYEQYF
cdr3_nt: TGTGCCAGCAGAACTAGCGGGGGGACCTCCTACGAGCAGTACTTC

d_call: TRBD2
v_call: TRBV7-3
clone_size: few
j_call: TRBJ2-1
cdr3_aa: CASSPGLAGVNEQFF
cdr3_nt: TGTGCCAGCAGCCCCGGACTAGCGGGAGTGAATGAGCAGTTCTTC

d_call: .
v_call: TRBV5-1
clone_size: .
j_call: TRBJ1-1
cdr3_aa: CASSLGETLNTEAFF
cdr3_nt: TGCGCCAGCAGCTTGGGTGAGACTCTGAACACTGAAGCTTTCTTT

d_call: .
v_call: TRBV3-1/TRBV3-2
clone_size: .
j_call: TRBJ1-2
cdr3_aa: CASSQVQAWNYGYTF
cdr3_nt: TGTGCCAGCAGCCAAGTTCAGGCGTGGAACTATGGCTACACCTTC

d_call: .
v_call: TRBV11-2
clone_size: .
j_call: TRBJ2-1
cdr3_aa: CASSSFSLSLNEQFF
cdr3_nt: TGTGCCAGCAGCTCCTTTTCGTTATCGTTGAATGAGCAGTTCTTC

d_call: .
v_call: TRBV10-3
clone_size: .
j_call: TRBJ2-2
cdr3_aa: CAISGGTGTGNTGELFF
cdr3_nt: TGTGCCATCAGCGGGGGGACCGGGACAGGGAACACCGGGGAGCTGTTTTTT

d_call: TRBD1
v_call: TRBV5-1
clone_size: .
j_call: TRBJ2-5
cdr3_aa: CASSLVGQGAETQYF
cdr3_nt: TGCGCCAGCAGCTTGGTGGGACAGGGGGCGGAGACCCAGTACTTC

d_call: .
v_call: TRBV7-9
clone_size: .
j_call: TRBJ1-2
cdr3_aa: CASSLTAPRSDGYTF
cdr3_nt: TGTGCCAGCAGCTTGACAGCACCGCGGTCTGATGGCTACACCTTC